The rows below give T cell receptor beta chains drawn from one sample of a study of blood T cell repertoires in COVID-19. Assay used: immunoSEQ multiplex PCR; TCRdb lists only in-frame clones, some missing. The sample contains about 97,000 clones, roughly nine tenths of which appear only once. Material for sequencing was peripheral blood. These receptor sequences come from a man aged 50-59 years with acute or convalescent COVID-19. Each CDR3 is given with its conserved first and last residue. Each record gives: V gene, D gene, J gene, clone size, CDR3 DNA, CDR3 protein. The D gene is left open where the match is weak. A clone size is listed for some rows: how often the clone was seen (once, few, many), or a class if it is expanded.

v_call: TRBV6-6; d_call: TRBD1; j_call: TRBJ1-5; clone_size: NA; cdr3_nt: TGTGCCAGCCGCCAGGGGGGGCCCCAGCATTTT; cdr3_aa: CASRQGGPQHF
v_call: TRBV10-3; d_call: TRBD2; j_call: TRBJ2-7; clone_size: few; cdr3_nt: TGTGCCATCAGTGCCGCGGGGGTTGAGCAGTACTTC; cdr3_aa: CAISAAGVEQYF
v_call: TRBV19; d_call: TRBD1; j_call: TRBJ1-6; clone_size: NA; cdr3_nt: TGTGCCAGTACTCCAGGACAGGCCGTGTTCTCACCCCTCCACTTT; cdr3_aa: CASTPGQAVFSPLHF
v_call: TRBV29-1; d_call: NA; j_call: TRBJ2-2; clone_size: NA; cdr3_nt: TGCAGCGCCCGACGGGTCACCGGGGAGCTGTTTTTT; cdr3_aa: CSARRVTGELFF
v_call: TRBV27; d_call: NA; j_call: TRBJ1-3; clone_size: NA; cdr3_nt: TGTGCCAGCAGGCCGGTCTCTGGAAACACCATATATTTT; cdr3_aa: CASRPVSGNTIYF
v_call: TRBV20-1; d_call: NA; j_call: TRBJ1-5; clone_size: NA; cdr3_nt: TGCAGTGCTAGTTTTGGAAACTATTTCGATCAGCCCCAGCATTTT; cdr3_aa: CSASFGNYFDQPQHF
v_call: TRBV12-2; d_call: NA; j_call: TRBJ1-2; clone_size: few; cdr3_nt: TGTGCAAGTCGCCCCAGAGGCTCCGGGTTCCCATTCTATGGCTACACCTTC; cdr3_aa: CASRPRGSGFPFYGYTF
v_call: TRBV5-1; d_call: TRBD1; j_call: TRBJ1-1; clone_size: NA; cdr3_nt: TGCGCCAGCAGCTTGGTCGCAGGGGGTAGTACTGAAGCTTTCTTT; cdr3_aa: CASSLVAGGSTEAFF
v_call: TRBV7-2; d_call: NA; j_call: TRBJ2-1; clone_size: NA; cdr3_nt: TGTGCCAGCAGCCCAGGATTTATTGGCGATGAGCAGTTCTTC; cdr3_aa: CASSPGFIGDEQFF
v_call: TRBV27; d_call: NA; j_call: TRBJ1-5; clone_size: NA; cdr3_nt: TGTGCCAGCAGTTTATTCGCGGCAGGCAATCAGCCCCAGCATTTT; cdr3_aa: CASSLFAAGNQPQHF
v_call: TRBV19; d_call: NA; j_call: TRBJ2-3; clone_size: NA; cdr3_nt: TGTGCCAGTAGTATGAGTTTAGATACGCAGTATTTT; cdr3_aa: CASSMSLDTQYF
v_call: TRBV7-2; d_call: TRBD2; j_call: TRBJ2-2; clone_size: few; cdr3_nt: TGTGCCAGCAGCCTAACTCGGACTAGCTGGGAGCTGTTTTTT; cdr3_aa: CASSLTRTSWELFF
v_call: TRBV9; d_call: NA; j_call: TRBJ2-3; clone_size: NA; cdr3_nt: TGTGCCAGCAACCAGGCTGGGGGCAGGACAGATACGCAGTATTTT; cdr3_aa: CASNQAGGRTDTQYF
v_call: TRBV19; d_call: TRBD1; j_call: TRBJ1-5; clone_size: few; cdr3_nt: TGTGCCAGTAGTGCGGGGGACAGGGGGGTATCGAATCAGCCCCAGCATTTT; cdr3_aa: CASSAGDRGVSNQPQHF
v_call: TRBV9; d_call: NA; j_call: TRBJ2-3; clone_size: NA; cdr3_nt: TGTGCCAGCAGCGTAGAGGCAGCGACAGATACGCAGTATTTT; cdr3_aa: CASSVEAATDTQYF
v_call: TRBV4-1; d_call: NA; j_call: TRBJ1-5; clone_size: NA; cdr3_nt: TGCGCCAGCAGCCACGTCGGGGGGCAGCCCCAGCATTTT; cdr3_aa: CASSHVGGQPQHF
v_call: TRBV4-2; d_call: TRBD2; j_call: TRBJ2-1; clone_size: NA; cdr3_nt: TGTGCCAGCAGCCAAGCCGAGGTAGCGGGGGGGCAGAATGAGCAGTTCTTC; cdr3_aa: CASSQAEVAGGQNEQFF
v_call: TRBV19; d_call: NA; j_call: TRBJ1-1; clone_size: NA; cdr3_nt: TGTGCCAGTAGTATAGCTCCGGGGTTCACTGAAGCTTTCTTT; cdr3_aa: CASSIAPGFTEAFF
v_call: TRBV5-1; d_call: NA; j_call: TRBJ1-2; clone_size: NA; cdr3_nt: TGCGCCAGCAGCTTGCCTCCTGTAGGGGAAAATGGCTACACCTTC; cdr3_aa: CASSLPPVGENGYTF
v_call: TRBV12-5; d_call: TRBD1; j_call: TRBJ1-4; clone_size: NA; cdr3_nt: TGTGCTAGTGGTATACGACAGGGGGGTGAAAAACTGTTTTTT; cdr3_aa: CASGIRQGGEKLFF
v_call: TRBV7-9; d_call: NA; j_call: TRBJ2-7; clone_size: NA; cdr3_nt: TGTGCCAGCAGCTCAATAACCCAGGGGACCTACGAGCAGTACTTC; cdr3_aa: CASSSITQGTYEQYF
v_call: TRBV29-1; d_call: TRBD1; j_call: TRBJ2-5; clone_size: NA; cdr3_nt: TGCAGCGGCGGGACAGGGAAAGAGACCCAGTACTTC; cdr3_aa: CSGGTGKETQYF
v_call: TRBV5-5; d_call: NA; j_call: TRBJ2-5; clone_size: NA; cdr3_nt: TGTGCCAGCAGTGGAGTGGGTCTGGAGACCCAGTACTTC; cdr3_aa: CASSGVGLETQYF
v_call: TRBV28; d_call: TRBD1; j_call: TRBJ2-7; clone_size: NA; cdr3_nt: TGTGCCAGCAGTGAACAGGGGGTCTACGAGCAGTACTTC; cdr3_aa: CASSEQGVYEQYF
v_call: TRBV14; d_call: TRBD1; j_call: TRBJ2-1; clone_size: NA; cdr3_nt: TGTGCCAGCAGCCTTCAGATGGGACAGGGGTTTGCCTACAATGAGCAGTTCTTC; cdr3_aa: CASSLQMGQGFAYNEQFF
v_call: TRBV6-2/TRBV6-3; d_call: TRBD1; j_call: TRBJ1-5; clone_size: NA; cdr3_nt: TGTGCCAGCAGTTACTCCGGGACAGCCAATCAGCCCCAGCATTTT; cdr3_aa: CASSYSGTANQPQHF
v_call: TRBV3-1/TRBV3-2; d_call: TRBD1; j_call: TRBJ1-2; clone_size: NA; cdr3_nt: TGTGCCAGCAGCCCGGCAGGGGGCTTTTATGGCTACACCTTC; cdr3_aa: CASSPAGGFYGYTF
v_call: TRBV18; d_call: NA; j_call: TRBJ1-4; clone_size: NA; cdr3_nt: TGTGCCAGCTCTCTGGACGGACTAACTAATGAAAAACTGTTTTTT; cdr3_aa: CASSLDGLTNEKLFF
v_call: TRBV7-2; d_call: NA; j_call: TRBJ1-2; clone_size: once; cdr3_nt: TGTGCCAGCAGCTTAGGAGGGGGTGGGGGCTACACCTTC; cdr3_aa: CASSLGGGGGYTF
v_call: TRBV10-3; d_call: TRBD1; j_call: TRBJ2-7; clone_size: once; cdr3_nt: TGTGCCATCAGTGAGGACAGGGGCTACGAGCAGTACTTC; cdr3_aa: CAISEDRGYEQYF
v_call: TRBV18; d_call: TRBD1; j_call: TRBJ1-5; clone_size: NA; cdr3_nt: TGTGCCAGCTCACGGGACAGTAGCAATCAGCCCCAGCATTTT; cdr3_aa: CASSRDSSNQPQHF
v_call: TRBV7-9; d_call: NA; j_call: TRBJ1-3; clone_size: NA; cdr3_nt: TGTGCCAGCAGCCGGGGAGTAACTGGAAACACCATATATTTT; cdr3_aa: CASSRGVTGNTIYF
v_call: TRBV7-9; d_call: TRBD1; j_call: TRBJ1-1; clone_size: NA; cdr3_nt: TGTGCCAGCAGCGCGGGGGACAGGCTGAACACTGAAGCTTTCTTT; cdr3_aa: CASSAGDRLNTEAFF
v_call: TRBV7-2; d_call: TRBD2; j_call: TRBJ2-2; clone_size: NA; cdr3_nt: TGTGCCAGCAGCCCAACTAGCGATAACACCGGGGAGCTGTTTTTT; cdr3_aa: CASSPTSDNTGELFF